The 29 T cell receptor beta chains reported below all come from one sample, sequenced in a study of CXCR3-negative and CXCR3-positive naive CD8 T cells. Antigens for these TCRs are unknown. Study findings and constraints: The TRB CDR3s that CXCR3-positive naive cells carried were more hydrophobic than those of CXCR3-negative naive cells.

With UMI labels, 5' RACE was used to prepare the TRB cDNA libraries. One entry per CDR3 protein, without DNA, is what TCRdb gives after re-calling the 5' RACE reads. This table holds under 85,000 distinct CDR3 sequences. The sequenced sample consisted of naive CXCR3+ CD8+ T cells from blood. The subset is: CD45RO-CCR7+CD27+CD95- naive CD8+ T cells expressing CXCR3 (TNR3+). Source of these receptors: a human donor in good health. Some clones in this sample may be carry-over from other donors' samples.

The rearrangement joins TRBV7-9 to TRBJ2-5; TCRdb names TRBD1, which stays unverified in the absence of DNA. The CDR3 is 12 amino acids. Germline V CDR1 and CDR2: SEHNR, FQNEAQ (reference sequence). The CDR3 spells CASSGPRSTQYF.

The gene calls are TRBV5-8 and TRBJ2-1; lacking DNA, the TRBD1 call made by TCRdb goes unchecked. The CDR3 spans 15 residues. Germline-derived CDR1 and CDR2 are SGHTS and YDEGEE. The CDR3 here is CASSPGTATYDEQFF.

The chain links TRBV12-3 or TRBV12-4 to TRBJ2-3; TCRdb's assignment of TRBD1 cannot be checked, as there is no DNA. This CDR3 spans 16 amino acids. This chain's CDR3 is CASSTTDGTARDTQYF.

The V call is TRBV12-3 or TRBV12-4, the J call TRBJ2-3; without DNA, the TCRdb call of TRBD2 cannot be checked. The CDR3 contains 14 residues. CDR3: CASSPRSAQDTQYF.

The V gene is TRBV19, the J gene TRBJ1-5. Germline V gene data show CDR1 as LNHDA and CDR2 as SQIVND (reference sequence). The CDR3 has 14 residues. The CDR3 region is CASRRTDSNQPQHF.

The chain joins TRBV4-2 to TRBJ2-1; the D call of TRBD1 rests on TCRdb alone, since no DNA is present to check it. The CDR3 contains 16 residues. Germline V gives CDR1 LGHNA, CDR2 YNFKEQ. The CDR3 is CASSKRRGGDYNEQFF.

The chain combines TRBV15 with TRBJ2-2; the D call of TRBD2 rests on TCRdb alone, since no DNA is present to check it. The CDR3 loop spans 13 amino acids. Germline CDR1 reads LNHNV; CDR2 reads YYDKDF (reference sequence). The CDR3 sequence is CATSRTLAGELFF.

The chain recombines TRBV12-3 or TRBV12-4 with TRBJ1-1. The CDR3 runs 11 residues. The CDR3 loop is CASSLSNEAFF.

This chain uses TRBV6-6 with TRBJ2-1; TCRdb designates TRBD1, a call that cannot be tested without DNA. CDR1 is MNHNY, CDR2 SVGAGI, per germline (reference sequence). CDR3 length: 13 amino acids. The CDR3 loop is CASSYSGQNEQFF.

J is TRBJ1-1 and V is TRBV29-1. Germline V gene sequence: CDR1 SQVTM, CDR2 ANQGSEA. This CDR3 contains 12 residues. CDR3: CSVVRQNTEAFF.

This sequence joins TRBV29-1 and TRBJ1-3; TCRdb picks TRBD1, but there is no DNA to check that call. The length of the CDR3 is 13 residues. CDR1 and CDR2 (germline): SQVTM, ANQGSEA. This chain's CDR3 is CSVQGYTGNTIYF.

The chain couples TRBV7-9 to TRBJ2-3; the TRBD2 assignment by TCRdb is unverifiable without DNA. The CDR3 spans 19 residues. Germline V gene sequence: CDR1 SEHNR, CDR2 FQNEAQ (reference sequence). The CDR3 sequence is CASTRWGLQPKRGTDTQYF. The full variable domain, rest sourced from reference TRBV7-9 and TRBJ2-3, is DTGVSQNPRHKITKRGQNVTFRCDPISEHNRLYWYRQTLGQGPEFLTYFQNEAQLEKSRLLSDRFSAERPKGSFSTLEIQRTEQGDSAMYLCASTRWGLQPKRGTDTQYFGPGTRLTVL.

CDR3 sequence reads: CASSLTPGQGSGRDEKLFF. The chain employs TRBV27 and TRBJ1-4; TCRdb's D call of TRBD1 is untestable without DNA. The CDR3 runs to 19 residues. CDR1 MNHEY and CDR2 SMNVEV come from the germline V gene (reference sequence).

This chain joins TRBV18 and TRBJ1-6; TCRdb returns TRBD1, unconfirmable since there is no DNA. Germline CDR1 reads KGHSH; CDR2 reads LQKENI. The CDR3 extends over 18 amino acids. CDR3 loop: CASSPLGQGNGGNSPLHF.

The chain joins TRBV6-2 or TRBV6-3 to TRBJ1-1; TCRdb calls TRBD1, which cannot be checked without DNA. This CDR3 comprises 18 residues. Germline CDR1 is MNHEY and CDR2 is SVGEGT. The CDR3 spells CASSYTRTGTIRNTEAFF.

This chain links TRBV6-5 with TRBJ2-3; the TCRdb call, TRBD2, lacks DNA for checking. Germline V gene sequence: CDR1 MNHEY, CDR2 SVGAGI. The CDR3 runs to 16 residues. CDR3 residues: CASSYLGRTFTDTQYF.

The rearrangement joins TRBV6-1 to TRBJ2-7; TCRdb gives TRBD2 as the D gene, but with no DNA this cannot be confirmed. The CDR3 is 13 amino acids. Germline CDR1 and CDR2: MNHNS and SASEGT. The CDR3 here is CASRHDSSPEQYF.

The chain carries TRBV15 and TRBJ2-7. Germline CDR1 is LNHNV and CDR2 is YYDKDF (reference sequence). This CDR3 region has 14 residues. This CDR3 is CATSRDLPTDEQYF.

V gene TRBV28 combines with J gene TRBJ2-7; TCRdb reports TRBD1, a call that lacks DNA to check it against. Germline V lookup: CDR1 MDHEN, CDR2 SYDVKM. This CDR3 region has 13 residues. CDR3 loop: CASSQTRAYEQYF.

This chain uses TRBV2 with TRBJ2-7; without DNA, the TCRdb call of TRBD1 cannot be checked. The germline CDR1 and CDR2 sequences are SNHLY and FYNNEI. The CDR3 is 13 residues long. CDR3: CASSRGQSYEQYF.

The chain is built from TRBV28 and TRBJ2-5. CDR3 length: 14 amino acids. Germline assignment: CDR1 MDHEN and CDR2 SYDVKM. Here the CDR3 reads CASSMVSWGETQYF.

CDR3 protein: CASSFDRDFPGSTEAFF. This sequence joins TRBV12-3 or TRBV12-4 and TRBJ1-1; the TCRdb D gene call, TRBD1, has no DNA to confirm it. This CDR3 contains 17 residues.

The chain joins TRBV21-1 to TRBJ2-7; TCRdb returns TRBD1, unconfirmable since there is no DNA. TRBV21-1 corresponds to a pseudogene. The length of the CDR3 is 17 residues. The CDR3: CASSKETGLPLVYEQYF.

The V gene is TRBV29-1, the J gene TRBJ2-3; TCRdb reports TRBD2, a call that lacks DNA to check it against. CDR1 SQVTM and CDR2 ANQGSEA come from the germline V gene. CDR3 size: 16 residues. This chain's CDR3 is CSVEGWEATSTDTQYF.

V usage is TRBV12-3 or TRBV12-4 and J usage is TRBJ2-7; the D call from TCRdb, TRBD1, cannot be confirmed without DNA. This CDR3 has 13 residues. The CDR3 region is CASRKGQGYEQYF.

The chain links TRBV7-6 to TRBJ2-2; the D call from TCRdb, TRBD2, cannot be confirmed without DNA. The CDR3 has 16 residues. CDR1 is SGHVS and CDR2 is FNYEAQ in the germline V gene. CDR3 protein: CASSLEAGGNTGELFF.

This chain connects TRBV10-3 to TRBJ1-1; with no DNA, the TCRdb D assignment of TRBD1 cannot be verified. The CDR3 length is 13 residues. The germline V gene encodes CDR1 ENHRY and CDR2 SYGVKD. CDR3 amino acids: CATRTGMNTEAFF.

The CDR3: CASSRPTSTDTQYF. The chain uses TRBV7-9 and TRBJ2-3; the TCRdb call, TRBD1, lacks DNA for checking. The CDR3 consists of 14 residues. Germline CDR1 is SEHNR and CDR2 is FQNEAQ (reference sequence).

V is TRBV19 and J is TRBJ2-7; TCRdb indicates TRBD1, and absent DNA this call remains unverified. The germline V gene encodes CDR1 LNHDA and CDR2 SQIVND (reference sequence). CDR3 length: 14 amino acids. The CDR3 sequence is CASSMGPMGYEQYF. Supplemented by reference TRBV19 and TRBJ2-7, the full variable domain reads DGGITQSPKYLFRKEGQNVTLSCEQNLNHDAMYWYRQDPGQGLRLIYYSQIVNDFQKGDIAEGYSVSREKKESFPLTVTSAQKNPTAFYLCASSMGPMGYEQYFGPGTRLTVT.